The 25 T cell receptor beta chains in this list originate from one sample, sequenced in a study of blood T cell repertoires in COVID-19. This table comes from immunoSEQ multiplex PCR, and its TCRdb copy is limited to in-frame clones, with some not included. The sample consists of approximately 36,000 clones, 74% of them appearing once. Material for sequencing was peripheral blood. All receptors come from a man between 65 and 85 years old with COVID-19, enrolled during active disease.

This clone was recorded only once. This chain connects TRBV7-2 to TRBJ2-1, with TRBD2 matching over 10 bases. The CDR3 loop spans 16 amino acids. Germline lookup yields CDR1 SGHTA and CDR2 FQGNSA. Losses at the gene ends were 1 base for V and 13 bases for J; bases not matched to a gene: 13. CDR3 loop: CASSLGLAGAQIPQFF. As DNA, the CDR3 is TGTGCCAGCAGCTTAGGGCTAGCGGGGGCCCAAATCCCCCAGTTCTTC. Supplemented by reference TRBV7-2 and TRBJ2-1, the full variable domain reads GAGVSQSPSNKVTEKGKDVELRCDPISGHTALYWYRQSLGQGLEFLIYFQGNSAPDKSGLPSDRFSAERTGGSVSTLTIQRTQQEDSAVYLCASSLGLAGAQIPQFFGPGTRLTVL.

This chain uses TRBV4-3 with TRBJ1-2, with D tentatively TRBD1 (5 bases). Germline CDR1 LGHNA, CDR2 YSLEER. The CDR3 contains 17 residues. With 0 bases removed from V and 5 bases from J, the gap between germline ends came to 19 bases. CDR3 in amino acids: CASSQEGVWGGRYGYTF. CDR3 DNA sequence: TGCGCCAGCAGCCAAGAAGGGGTGTGGGGGGGAAGGTATGGCTACACCTTC.

The gene calls are TRBV6-5 and TRBJ2-7, with D possibly matching TRBD2 (6 bases). Looked up from germline, CDR1 is MNHEY and CDR2 is SVGAGI. The CDR3 is 14 amino acids. Trimming shortened V by 7 bases and J by 1 base, and 14 bases separated the two germline ends. CDR3 nucleotide sequence: TGTGCCAGCACCGTGGGACTTACTTCCTACGAGCAGTACTTC. Amino acid sequence: CASTVGLTSYEQYF.

The V and J genes are TRBV3-1 (or the pseudogene TRBV3-2) and TRBJ1-6; D unclear. CDR3 size: 14 residues. V was clipped by 0 bases and J by 6 bases, with 6 bases between them. Germline CDR1 LGHDT, CDR2 YNNKEL (reference sequence). CDR3 amino acids: CASSQEEGNSPLHF. The CDR3 DNA follows: TGTGCCAGCAGCCAAGAGGAGGGTAATTCACCCCTCCACTTT.

The chain couples TRBV28 to TRBJ1-1; D is unclear. The V and J ends lost 3 bases and 7 bases respectively, with 6 bases between them. Germline CDR1 MDHEN, CDR2 SYDVKM. The CDR3 extends over 11 amino acids. CDR3 region: CASSLGSEAFF. CDR3 sequence (DNA): TGTGCCAGCAGTTTGGGGAGTGAAGCTTTCTTT.

This chain uses TRBV5-8 with TRBJ2-2, with 8 bases lining up with TRBD1. Germline CDR1 and CDR2: SGHTS and YDEGEE. V lost 0 bases and J lost 2; bases outside the gene matches: 6. The CDR3 is 17 residues long. The CDR3 DNA reads TGTGCCAGCAGCTTGGATATTGACAGGGGTAACACCGGGGAGCTGTTTTTT. This encodes CASSLDIDRGNTGELFF.

The chain has TRBV5-1 and TRBJ1-6, with TRBD1 matching over 10 bases. The V and J ends lost 3 bases and 6 bases, in that order; junction bases with no gene match: 6. This CDR3 is built from 16 residues. CDR1 is SGHRS, CDR2 YFSETQ, per germline. CDR3 DNA sequence: TGCGCCAGCAGCTCGCCCGGGACAGGGGCTAATTCACCCCTCCACTTT. Translating gives CASSSPGTGANSPLHF.

This rearrangement joins TRBV4-2 to TRBJ2-7, with 10 bases that match TRBD2. Germline CDR1 reads LGHNA; CDR2 reads YNFKEQ. V was pared by 4 bases and J by 7 bases, with 13 bases of the junction left unmatched. The CDR3 loop spans 16 amino acids. The CDR3 sequence: CASSRGGSGRLGEQYF. CDR3 sequence (DNA): TGTGCCAGCAGCCGGGGGGGTAGCGGGAGGCTCGGGGAGCAGTACTTC.

The chain links TRBV6-2 or TRBV6-3 to TRBJ1-5; no reliable D call. Looked up from germline, CDR1 is MNHEY and CDR2 is SVGEGT. The V gene lost 0 bases and the J gene lost 6 bases, with 6 bases spanning the gap. The CDR3 runs 13 residues. CDR3 in amino acids: CASSYSSVQPQHF. Here the CDR3 DNA reads TGTGCCAGCAGTTACTCGAGTGTTCAGCCCCAGCATTTT.

V is TRBV6-2 or TRBV6-3 and J is TRBJ1-2, with 7 bases lining up with TRBD1. CDR3 length: 13 amino acids. The germline V gene has CDR1 MNHEY and CDR2 SVGEGT. Losses at the gene ends were 6 bases for V and 8 bases for J; bases not matched to a gene: 9. CDR3 coding DNA: TGTGCCAGCAGCATTACAGGGGAACGGGGCTACACCTTC. It specifies CASSITGERGYTF.

This clone turned up a few times. The gene calls are TRBV21-1 and TRBJ2-7; the D call of TRBD1 is as the table states it, not checked on the DNA. TRBV21-1 is given as a pseudogene. This CDR3 is 18 amino acids long. The CDR3 DNA is TGTGCCAGCAGCAAAGCATATTCCAGGGGAAGGGGGATCTACGAGCAGTACTTC. This codes for CASSKAYSRGRGIYEQYF.

The V call is TRBV6-6, the J call TRBJ2-5, with D possibly matching TRBD1 (5 bases). V lost 5 bases and J lost 4, with 14 bases in between. From germline, CDR1 is MNHNY and CDR2 SVGAGI (reference sequence). CDR3 length: 14 amino acids. The CDR3 loop is CASSGASTLETQYF. The CDR3 nucleotides are TGTGCCAGCAGTGGGGCCTCGACCCTAGAGACCCAGTACTTC.

The rearrangement links TRBV28 to TRBJ1-5, with D unclear. V lost 7 bases to trimming and J lost 4 bases, with 11 bases between them. The CDR3 has 13 amino acids. Germline lookup yields CDR1 MDHEN and CDR2 SYDVKM. The CDR3 spells CASTKTWNQPQHF. CDR3 nucleotide sequence: TGTGCCAGCACCAAGACATGGAATCAGCCCCAGCATTTT.

This chain joins TRBV6-1 and TRBJ2-7; the D gene is possibly TRBD1 (5 bases). The CDR3 runs to 16 residues. Trimming removed 3 bases at V and 2 bases at J, with 17 bases between. Germline V gene lookup returns CDR1 MNHNS and CDR2 SASEGT. CDR3 nucleotide sequence: TGTGCCAGCAGTGACCCAAGGGGCCTAGTAACCTACGAGCAGTACTTC. It specifies CASSDPRGLVTYEQYF.

The chain joins TRBV18 to TRBJ1-2; D unresolved. CDR1 is KGHSH and CDR2 is LQKENI in the germline V gene. The CDR3 loop spans 16 amino acids. V gave up 3 bases and J gave up 0 bases, with 14 bases separating them. CDR3 nucleotide sequence: TGTGCCAGCTCACCTCGATTTACAGACCCTAACTATGGCTACACCTTC. It yields the protein CASSPRFTDPNYGYTF.

This rearrangement joins TRBV2 to TRBJ1-1; TRBD1 agrees at 7 bases. The CDR3 length is 15 residues. V dropped 7 bases and J dropped 1; count of bases not matched to a gene: 9. Germline assignment: CDR1 SNHLY and CDR2 FYNNEI. The CDR3 DNA follows: TGTGCCAGCAAATGGAGACAGGGCGAGAACACTGAAGCTTTCTTT. This codes for CASKWRQGENTEAFF.

The sample holds one count of this clone. DNA for the CDR3: TGTGCCAGCAGCCTGGGGGGGCCTGCTAACTATGGCTACACCTTC. Its translation: CASSLGGPANYGYTF. The chain uses TRBV27 and TRBJ1-2, with a weak D call TRBD1 (6 bases). In germline, CDR1 is MNHEY, CDR2 SMNVEV (reference sequence). The CDR3 spans 15 residues. The V end was cut by 6 bases, the J end by 0 bases, with 14 bases between.

This rearrangement joins TRBV7-9 to TRBJ2-1, with a possible D match to TRBD2 (5 bases). The CDR3 sequence is 14 residues long. Germline loops: CDR1 SEHNR, CDR2 FQNEAQ (reference sequence). With 0 bases removed from V and 2 bases from J, the gap between germline ends came to 5 bases. The CDR3 here is CASSLAGTYNEQFF. In nucleotides, the CDR3 is TGTGCCAGCAGCTTAGCCGGGACCTACAATGAGCAGTTCTTC. Looking up the rest from reference TRBV7-9 and TRBJ2-1 gives the full variable domain: DTGVSQNPRHKITKRGQNVTFRCDPISEHNRLYWYRQTLGQGPEFLTYFQNEAQLEKSRLLSDRFSAERPKGSFSTLEIQRTEQGDSAMYLCASSLAGTYNEQFFGPGTRLTVL.

The V gene is TRBV12-3 or TRBV12-4, the J gene TRBJ1-1; 7 positions agree with TRBD1. J was trimmed by 6 bases and V by 5 bases; bases with no gene match: 0. The CDR3 consists of 11 residues. Here the CDR3 DNA reads TGTGCCAGCAGTGACAGGGCTGAAGCTTTCTTT. This sequence encodes CASSDRAEAFF.

This clone showed up just once. The chain joins TRBV18 to TRBJ1-6, with D possibly TRBD1 on 5 matching bases. CDR1 and CDR2 (germline): KGHSH, LQKENI. The CDR3 has 15 residues. The germline V and J ends were trimmed by 1 base and 7 bases, with 11 bases remaining between them. CDR3 coding DNA: TGTGCCAGCTCACCACGTCAGGGCTGGAATTCACCCCTCCACTTT. Translation gives CASSPRQGWNSPLHF.

The chain links TRBV20-1 to TRBJ2-2; 9 nucleotides agree with TRBD1. V lost 3 bases to trimming and J lost 5 bases; unmatched junction nucleotides: 7. The CDR3 sequence is 15 residues long. Germline loops: CDR1 DFQATT, CDR2 SNEGSKA (reference sequence). The CDR3, as DNA: TGCAGTGCTAGTAGCCGGGACAGGGCGACCGGGGAGCTGTTTTTT. This sequence encodes CSASSRDRATGELFF.

The chain uses TRBV27 and TRBJ2-2; 9 nucleotides agree with TRBD2. CDR3 length: 15 residues. With V trimmed by 11 bases and J by 7 bases, 14 bases remained unmatched. The germline V gene encodes CDR1 MNHEY and CDR2 SMNVEV (reference sequence). In nucleotides, the CDR3 is TGTGCCCGCACCTTCGCGGGGGGGCGGGTCGGGGAGCTGTTTTTT. Translating it yields CARTFAGGRVGELFF.

This chain uses TRBV19 with TRBJ2-1; 7 bases line up with TRBD1. CDR3 length: 16 amino acids. Germline CDR1 is LNHDA and CDR2 is SQIVND (reference sequence). With V trimmed by 5 bases and J by 5 bases, 12 bases remained unmatched. The CDR3 coding sequence is TGTGCCAGTAGTGCCTCCGGGACAGTATTGGACAATGAGCAGTTCTTC. Translation: CASSASGTVLDNEQFF.

This chain links TRBV4-1 with TRBJ2-3, with 9 bases matching TRBD2. The CDR3 is 16 residues long. After removal of 5 bases from V and 2 bases from J, the junction contained 8 bases not matched to a gene. Germline V gives CDR1 MGHRA, CDR2 YSYEKL. The DNA for the CDR3 is TGCGCCAGCAGCGAAGGCGGGGGGGTATACACAGATACGCAGTATTTT. This codes for CASSEGGGVYTDTQYF.

The genes are TRBV20-1 and TRBJ2-3; possible D gene TRBD2, 6 bases. Germline CDR1 and CDR2: DFQATT and SNEGSKA (reference sequence). The CDR3 is made up of 15 amino acids. V was pared by 3 bases and J by 5 bases, with 18 bases between. The CDR3 protein is CSASVPSAGGDTQYF. In nucleotides, the CDR3 is TGCAGTGCTAGTGTCCCTAGCGCAGGAGGAGATACGCAGTATTTT.